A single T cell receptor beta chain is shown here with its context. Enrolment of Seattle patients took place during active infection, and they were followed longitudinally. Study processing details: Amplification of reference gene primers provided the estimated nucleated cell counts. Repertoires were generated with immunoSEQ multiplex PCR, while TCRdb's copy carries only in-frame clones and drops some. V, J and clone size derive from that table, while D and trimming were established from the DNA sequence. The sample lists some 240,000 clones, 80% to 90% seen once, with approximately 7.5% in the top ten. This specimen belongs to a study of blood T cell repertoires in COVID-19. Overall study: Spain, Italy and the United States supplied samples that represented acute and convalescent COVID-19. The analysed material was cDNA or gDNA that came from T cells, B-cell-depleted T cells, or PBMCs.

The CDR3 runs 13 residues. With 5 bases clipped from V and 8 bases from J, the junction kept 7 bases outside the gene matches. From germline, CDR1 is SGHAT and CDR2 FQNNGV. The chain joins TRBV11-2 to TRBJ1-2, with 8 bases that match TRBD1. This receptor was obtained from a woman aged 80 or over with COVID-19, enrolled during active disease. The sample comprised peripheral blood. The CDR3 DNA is TGTGCCAGCAGCGCAATCAGGGGGCACGGCTACACCTTC. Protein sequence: CASSAIRGHGYTF.